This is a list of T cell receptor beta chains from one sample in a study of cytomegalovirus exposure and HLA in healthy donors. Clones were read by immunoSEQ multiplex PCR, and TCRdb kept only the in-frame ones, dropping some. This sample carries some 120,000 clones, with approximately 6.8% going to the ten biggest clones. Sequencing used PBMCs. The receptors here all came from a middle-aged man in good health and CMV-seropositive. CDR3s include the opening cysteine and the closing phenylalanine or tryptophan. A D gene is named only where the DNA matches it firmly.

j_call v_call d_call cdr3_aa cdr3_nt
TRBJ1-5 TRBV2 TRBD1 CASGQGTQPQHF TGTGCCAGCGGACAGGGAACGCAGCCCCAGCATTTT
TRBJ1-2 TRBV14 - CASSQSIASYGYTF TGTGCCAGCAGCCAAAGTATAGCCTCCTATGGCTACACCTTC
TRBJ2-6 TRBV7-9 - CASSATGLGANVLTF TGTGCCAGCAGCGCCACGGGACTGGGGGCCAACGTCCTGACTTTC
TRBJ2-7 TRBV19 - CASSRELSQGSSPYEQYF TGTGCCAGTAGTAGAGAACTCAGTCAGGGGTCCTCACCCTACGAGCAGTACTTC
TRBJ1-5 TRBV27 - CASSSLQYSNQPQHF TGTGCCAGCAGTTCCCTACAGTATAGCAATCAGCCCCAGCATTTT
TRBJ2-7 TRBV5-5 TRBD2 CASSLWTSGTSYEQYF TGTGCCAGCAGCTTATGGACTAGCGGGACCTCCTACGAGCAGTACTTC
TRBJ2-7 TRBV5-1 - CASSSTGSTYEQYF TGCGCCAGCAGTTCGACAGGTAGCACCTACGAGCAGTACTTC
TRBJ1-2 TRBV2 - CASSERRRDYGYTF TGTGCCAGCAGTGAAAGGCGGAGAGACTATGGCTACACCTTC
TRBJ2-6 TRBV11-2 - CASSVLGSAGANVLTF TGTGCCAGCAGCGTCCTGGGGAGCGCGGGGGCCAACGTCCTGACTTTC
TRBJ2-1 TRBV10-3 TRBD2 CAISAASGDNEQFF TGTGCCATCAGTGCGGCTAGCGGGGACAATGAGCAGTTCTTC
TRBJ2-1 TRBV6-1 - CASTRVAYNEQFF TGTGCCAGCACCCGGGTGGCCTACAATGAGCAGTTCTTC
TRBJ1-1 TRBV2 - CASNVQKNTEAFF TGTGCCAGCAATGTGCAGAAGAACACTGAAGCTTTCTTT
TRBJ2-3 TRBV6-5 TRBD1 CASRIRTGDTQYF TGTGCCAGCAGAATCAGGACAGGGGATACGCAGTATTTT
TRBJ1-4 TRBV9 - CASSPRGRLNEKLFF TGTGCCAGCAGCCCCAGGGGCAGATTAAATGAAAAACTGTTTTTT
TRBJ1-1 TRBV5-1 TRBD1 CASSLGDRASTEAFF TGCGCCAGCAGCTTGGGGGACAGGGCGAGCACTGAAGCTTTCTTT
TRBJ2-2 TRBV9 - CASSPRLNTGELFF TGTGCCAGCAGCCCCCGACTGAACACCGGGGAGCTGTTTTTT
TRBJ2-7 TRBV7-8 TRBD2 CASSFGETSVTYEQYF TGTGCCAGCAGCTTCGGGGAGACTAGCGTTACCTACGAGCAGTACTTC
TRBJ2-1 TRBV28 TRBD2 CASSPLTSGSRSLGEQFF TGTGCCAGCAGTCCCCTGACTAGCGGGAGCCGTTCCTTGGGTGAGCAGTTCTTC
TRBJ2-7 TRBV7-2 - CASSLSPAYEQYF TGTGCCAGCAGCTTATCCCCAGCGTACGAGCAGTACTTC
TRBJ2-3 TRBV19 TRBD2 CASSPGLGSDTQYF TGTGCCAGTAGTCCGGGACTAGGTTCAGATACGCAGTATTTT
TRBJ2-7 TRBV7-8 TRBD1 CASSPEEQGALRKQYF TGTGCCAGCAGCCCCGAGGAGCAGGGGGCCCTCCGGAAGCAGTACTTC
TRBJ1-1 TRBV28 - CASSPPGGLNTEAFF TGTGCCAGCAGTCCCCCTGGAGGGTTGAACACTGAAGCTTTCTTT
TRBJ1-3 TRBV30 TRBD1 CAWTTGGSGNTIYF TGTGCCTGGACCACAGGGGGCTCTGGAAACACCATATATTTT
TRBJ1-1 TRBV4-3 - CASSQEMRDTEAFF TGCGCCAGCAGCCAAGAAATGCGAGACACTGAAGCTTTCTTT
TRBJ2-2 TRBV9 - CASSARNTGELFF TGTGCCAGCAGCGCCCGGAACACCGGGGAGCTGTTTTTT
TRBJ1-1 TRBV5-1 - CASSLEGRVRVNTEAFF TGCGCCAGCAGCTTGGAGGGGCGAGTCCGCGTGAACACTGAAGCTTTCTTT
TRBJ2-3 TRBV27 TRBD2 CASSKAGVTDTQYF TGTGCCAGCAGTAAAGCGGGAGTAACAGATACGCAGTATTTT
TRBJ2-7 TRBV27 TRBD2 CASSLVGLAGGNAYEQCF TGTGCCAGCAGTTTAGTGGGGCTAGCGGGAGGAAATGCCTACGAGCAGTGCTTC
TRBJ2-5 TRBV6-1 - CASSGQFVETQYF TGTGCCAGCAGTGGACAATTCGTAGAGACCCAGTACTTC
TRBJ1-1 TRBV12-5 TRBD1 CASVLRQGAMAEAFF TGTGCTAGTGTCCTACGCCAGGGGGCAATGGCTGAAGCTTTCTTT
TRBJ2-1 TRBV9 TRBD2 CASSLAGRRDTEQFF TGTGCCAGCAGCTTAGCGGGGAGACGAGACACTGAGCAGTTCTTC
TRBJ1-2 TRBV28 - CASRNLEWDGYTF TGTGCCAGCCGAAATTTGGAGTGGGATGGCTACACCTTC
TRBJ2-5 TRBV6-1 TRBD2 CASSVTSGRALETQYF TGTGCCAGCAGTGTGACTAGCGGGAGGGCCTTGGAGACCCAGTACTTC
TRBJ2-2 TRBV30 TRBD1 CAWSIGIGQGHTGELFF TGTGCCTGGAGCATCGGGATAGGACAGGGTCACACCGGGGAGCTGTTTTTT
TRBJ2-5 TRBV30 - CAWSVLETQYF TGTGCCTGGAGTGTACTGGAGACCCAGTACTTC
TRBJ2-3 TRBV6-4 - CASSDTGSSTDTQYF TGTGCCAGCAGTGACACAGGCTCAAGCACAGATACGCAGTATTTT
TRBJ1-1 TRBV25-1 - CVSSELQDSTEAFF TGTGTCAGCAGTGAGCTTCAGGATAGCACTGAAGCTTTCTTT